The text below deals with one TCR beta chain. The target antigen is unknown. The length of the CDR3 is 14 residues. Germline CDR1 is SGHAT and CDR2 is FQNNGV. The V gene lost 5 bases and the J gene lost 0 bases, with 11 bases spanning the gap. The sample belongs to a study of cytomegalovirus exposure and HLA in healthy donors. Study-level background: In terms of ancestry, the Caucasian-associated cluster contained around four fifths of the 350 to 450 genotyped donors. Study-wide points: In vitro confirmation showed three CMV-associated chains to be CMV antigen specific. A missense variant in DCLRE1C was later tied to TCR beta V- and J-gene trimming.

60 Vbeta and 13 Jbeta primers were used in PCR. Data came from immunoSEQ multiplex PCR; TCRdb stores just in-frame clones and leaves some out. The sample has approximately 160,000 clones; roughly 79% are singletons. This clonotype was sampled from a woman aged 35 to 49 in good health and CMV-seropositive. Sequenced: PBMCs. The chain is built from TRBV11-2 and TRBJ2-7; TRBD2 is a possible D gene (5 bases). CDR3 sequence (DNA): TGTGCCAGCAGCCAGCCGGGGAACTCCTACGAGCAGTACTTC. This gives the protein CASSQPGNSYEQYF. The full variable domain, with the rest looked up from reference TRBV11-2 and TRBJ2-7, is EAGVAQSPRYKIIEKRQSVAFWCNPISGHATLYWYQQILGQGPKLLIQFQNNGVVDDSQLPKDRFSAERLKGVDSTLKIQPAKLEDSAVYLCASSQPGNSYEQYFGPGTRLTVT.